What follows describes a single T cell receptor beta chain. Antigen: not known. Profiling relied on immunoSEQ multiplex PCR, and the TCRdb table lists in-frame clones only, not all of them. The table has roughly 250,000 clones, approximately 83% seen once. This entry comes from a study of Tregs in tolerant kidney transplant recipients. Whole-study results and caveats: The most relevant donor-specific Treg TCRbeta repertoire apparently came from expansion with activated donor B cells. Validation in larger populations is needed because few patients were studied. No direct test of biological reproducibility was done here.

Unstimulated regulatory T cells (CD4+CD25+CD127-), CD4+CD25- non-regulatory cells, CD4 and CD8 cells were FACS-sorted from thawed PBMCs. Germline values: CDR1 LNHDA, CDR2 SQIVND (reference sequence). This CDR3 spans 15 amino acids. Trimming cost V 6 bases and J 1 base; bases outside gene matches: 4. This sequence joins TRBV19 and TRBJ1-5; 9 nucleotides align to TRBD1. The specimen sequenced was CD4+ T cells from blood. The sequence was collected from a human donor in good health. CDR3 residues: CASRGTGWSNQPQHF. As DNA, the CDR3 is TGTGCCAGTAGGGGGACAGGGTGGAGCAATCAGCCCCAGCATTTT.